These T cell receptor beta chains were read from a single sample in a study of shared clonotypes between healthy human individuals. Assay used: immunoSEQ multiplex PCR; TCRdb lists only in-frame clones, some missing. Counted here are about 490,000 clones, approximately 78% occurring once; the ten biggest clones make up 12%. Sequenced sample: PBMCs. The receptor source for this set is a woman in her thirties or forties in good health. Some clones in this sample may be carry-over from other donors' samples. The CDR3 runs from the conserved cysteine through the conserved F or W. The D gene is left open where the match is weak. Some rows have no size entry. The others give once, few or many, or a class for an expanded clone.

size,D,J,V,CDR3,DNA
NA,NA,TRBJ2-3,TRBV30,CAWTPGQDTQYF,TGTGCCTGGACGCCGGGGCAGGATACGCAGTATTTT
NA,NA,TRBJ2-4,TRBV9,CASSVEERENIQYF,TGTGCCAGCAGCGTAGAGGAGAGGGAGAACATTCAGTACTTC
NA,NA,TRBJ2-5,TRBV7-9,CASSLDTEETQYF,TGTGCCAGCAGCTTAGATACGGAAGAGACCCAGTACTTC
NA,NA,TRBJ2-7,TRBV5-1,CASSPWPSGEDEQYF,TGCGCCAGCAGCCCCTGGCCCTCAGGGGAAGACGAGCAGTACTTC
NA,TRBD2,TRBJ2-3,TRBV14,CASSREGVGTDTQYF,TGTGCCAGCAGCCGGGAGGGAGTTGGCACAGATACGCAGTATTTT
NA,NA,TRBJ2-1,TRBV5-8,CASSSADSSYNEQFF,TGTGCCAGCAGCTCAGCGGATAGCTCCTACAATGAGCAGTTCTTC
NA,NA,TRBJ2-4,TRBV19,CASSIGVGVKNIQYF,TGTGCCAGTAGTATCGGCGTAGGGGTCAAAAACATTCAGTACTTC
NA,NA,TRBJ2-3,TRBV27,CASSSGGTDTQYF,TGTGCCAGCAGTTCCGGGGGCACAGATACGCAGTATTTT
NA,TRBD1,TRBJ2-7,TRBV29-1,CSVEGDRPSSYEQYF,TGCAGCGTTGAAGGGGACAGGCCAAGCTCCTACGAGCAGTACTTC
NA,NA,TRBJ1-2,TRBV5-1,CASSTGGRYGYTF,TGCGCCAGCAGCACGGGGGGACGCTATGGCTACACCTTC
NA,NA,TRBJ1-4,TRBV7-2,CASSRSLATNEKLFF,TGTGCCAGCAGCCGGTCCCTTGCAACTAATGAAAAACTGTTTTTT
NA,NA,TRBJ1-2,TRBV10-3,CAITQGGFGFDGYTF,TGTGCCATCACCCAAGGGGGGTTTGGGTTTGACGGCTACACCTTC
NA,NA,TRBJ1-1,TRBV30,CAWGEAEAFF,TGTGCCTGGGGGGAGGCTGAAGCTTTCTTT
NA,TRBD1,TRBJ2-7,TRBV5-1,CASNPGTGSHEQYF,TGCGCCAGCAACCCCGGGACAGGGTCCCACGAGCAGTACTTC
few,TRBD1,TRBJ2-2,TRBV29-1,CSVGQGAGTGELFF,TGCAGCGTTGGACAGGGGGCGGGGACCGGGGAGCTGTTTTTT
NA,NA,TRBJ1-1,TRBV11-3,CASSSGPNTEAFF,TGTGCCAGCAGCTCGGGTCCGAACACTGAAGCTTTCTTT
NA,NA,TRBJ2-1,TRBV18,CASSSQGGSYNEQFF,TGTGCCAGCTCGTCACAGGGTGGCTCCTACAATGAGCAGTTCTTC
once,TRBD1,TRBJ2-3,TRBV5-1,CASTSDRGRPDTQYF,TGCGCCAGCACCTCGGACAGGGGGCGCCCAGATACGCAGTATTTT
NA,NA,TRBJ2-5,TRBV5-1,CASSLISSEETQYF,TGCGCCAGCAGCTTGATCTCTAGCGAGGAGACCCAGTACTTC
once,TRBD1,TRBJ2-2,TRBV6-1,CASRSGQGNTGELFF,TGTGCCAGCAGATCGGGACAGGGGAACACCGGGGAGCTGTTTTTT
NA,NA,TRBJ2-7,TRBV9,CASSVAAVSYEQYF,TGTGCCAGCAGCGTAGCGGCGGTCTCCTACGAGCAGTACTTC
NA,TRBD1,TRBJ1-4,TRBV10-2,CASSPPTGEATNEKLFF,TGCGCCAGCAGTCCACCTACAGGGGAAGCAACTAATGAAAAACTGTTTTTT
few,NA,TRBJ1-1,TRBV19,CASSVGRDTEAFF,TGTGCCAGTAGTGTGGGTAGAGACACTGAAGCTTTCTTT
NA,NA,TRBJ1-1,TRBV5-8,CASSFMGGMNTEAFF,TGTGCCAGCAGCTTTATGGGGGGCATGAACACTGAAGCTTTCTTT
few,TRBD1,TRBJ1-2,TRBV7-8,CASSIPTGGNNYGYTF,TGTGCCAGCAGCATCCCTACAGGGGGCAATAACTATGGCTACACCTTC
once,TRBD2,TRBJ2-2,TRBV5-4,CASSSPGLAEELFF,TGTGCCAGCAGCAGCCCGGGACTAGCGGAAGAGCTGTTTTTT
NA,TRBD1,TRBJ1-2,TRBV30,CAWSPGQPGTGYTF,TGTGCCTGGAGTCCGGGACAGCCGGGTACTGGCTACACCTTC
NA,NA,TRBJ2-3,TRBV19,CASSIAGQSTDTQYF,TGTGCCAGTAGTATTGCGGGACAGAGCACAGATACGCAGTATTTT
NA,NA,TRBJ2-7,TRBV7-5,CVRSLGQGVYEQYF,TGTGTCAGAAGCTTGGGGCAGGGGGTCTACGAGCAGTACTTC
NA,NA,TRBJ2-5,TRBV7-9,CASSSQGSGKETQYF,TGTGCCAGCAGCTCACAGGGCTCGGGCAAAGAGACCCAGTACTTC
NA,NA,TRBJ2-1,TRBV29-1,CSVDPPGYRVNEQFF,TGCAGCGTTGACCCCCCCGGATATCGGGTGAATGAGCAGTTCTTC
NA,TRBD1,TRBJ1-1,TRBV4-1,CASSQLTGTNTEAFF,TGCGCCAGCAGCCAACTGACAGGGACGAACACTGAAGCTTTCTTT
NA,TRBD1,TRBJ1-2,TRBV6-5,CASSRDRHGYTF,TGTGCCAGCAGCCGGGACAGGCATGGCTACACCTTC
NA,NA,TRBJ2-7,TRBV5-1,CASSLALSNSGYEQYF,TGCGCCAGCAGCTTGGCCCTCTCCAACAGCGGCTACGAGCAGTACTTC
once,TRBD2,TRBJ2-3,TRBV7-9,CASSLRRLAGGAIDTQYF,TGTGCCAGCAGCTTAAGGAGACTAGCGGGAGGTGCGATAGATACGCAGTATTTT
NA,NA,TRBJ1-3,TRBV18,CASSPWGEGSSGNTIYF,TGTGCCAGCTCACCTTGGGGAGAGGGATCGTCTGGAAACACCATATATTTT